Here is one T cell receptor (beta chain) with its context. The antigen remains undetermined. The data stem from a study of shared clonotypes between healthy human individuals. Across the whole study: A donor's plate count was three for CD4 naive and three for CD4 memory; CD8 naive had two and CD8 memory one.

Selected positively for CCR7 and CD45RO-negative, naive CD8 cells excluded terminally differentiated effector memory CD45RA+ cells. Every one of the donors was a Caucasian adult that lived in Nashville, Tennessee. Findings and caveats of the study: Compared with clonotypes that all four donors shared, non-shared clonotypes had lower generation probabilities. Investigators collected only blood, and repertoires in tissues likely differ.

Some clones are missing from TCRdb's copy, which holds only in-frame ones; the method was immunoSEQ multiplex PCR. Here the sample spans about 2.1 million clones, just under 95% being singletons. Germline-derived CDR1 and CDR2 are WSHSY and SAAADI. Trimming took off 0 bases at V and 2 bases at J, with 14 bases between the two ends. The CDR3 loop spans 16 amino acids. This clonotype was obtained from a young man in good health. Some clones in this sample may be carry-over from other donors' samples. Sequences were obtained from naive CD8+ T cells from PBMCs. The chain carries TRBV10-2 and TRBJ2-7; tentative D call: TRBD2 (6 bases). The CDR3 is CASSESVRAGTYEQYF. The CDR3 DNA reads as TGCGCCAGCAGTGAGTCGGTTCGGGCGGGGACCTACGAGCAGTACTTC.